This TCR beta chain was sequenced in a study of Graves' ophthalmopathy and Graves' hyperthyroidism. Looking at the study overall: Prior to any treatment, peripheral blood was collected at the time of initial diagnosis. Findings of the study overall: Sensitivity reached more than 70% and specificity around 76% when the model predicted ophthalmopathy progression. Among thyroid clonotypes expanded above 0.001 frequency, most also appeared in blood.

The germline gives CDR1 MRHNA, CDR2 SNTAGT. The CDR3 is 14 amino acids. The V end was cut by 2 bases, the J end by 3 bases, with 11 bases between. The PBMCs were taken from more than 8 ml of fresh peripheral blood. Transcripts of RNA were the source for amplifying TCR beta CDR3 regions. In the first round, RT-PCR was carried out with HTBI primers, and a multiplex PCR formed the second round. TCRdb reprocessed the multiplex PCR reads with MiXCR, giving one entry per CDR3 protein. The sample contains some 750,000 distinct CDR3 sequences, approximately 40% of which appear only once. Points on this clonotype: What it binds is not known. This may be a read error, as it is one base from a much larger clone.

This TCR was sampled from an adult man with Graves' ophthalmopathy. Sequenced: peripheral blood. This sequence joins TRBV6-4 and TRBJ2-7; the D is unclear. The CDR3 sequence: CASSDEEPVYEQYF. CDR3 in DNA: TGTGCCAGCAGTGACGAGGAGCCAGTCTACGAGCAGTACTTC.